Following are 14 T cell receptor beta chains from one sample sequenced in a study of T cells in Graves' hyperthyroidism and ophthalmopathy (dated by TCRdb to between 2019 and 2020). Library generation was performed with multiplex PCR. Sequencing used an Illumina HiSeq 2000. TCR beta CDR3 regions were amplified from RNA transcripts. A first-round RT-PCR of the TCR CDR3 used the HTBI primer set with the Qiagen OneStep RT-PCR kit. TCRdb reworked the public reads: Q25 trimming with fastp, MiXCR clone assembly, productive beta chains retained. CDR3 protein duplicates are merged, each entry listing the most common genes and DNA. The sample data list over 150,000 distinct CDR3 sequences, and 15% to 20% of these were observed just once. Jointly, the top ten make up about 31% of the sample. Specimen: blood. The receptors originated from a woman in her forties or fifties with Graves' hyperthyroidism.

This clonotype was seen repeatedly, ten times or more. This chain connects TRBV5-1 to TRBJ2-3; 8 bases fit TRBD2. The CDR3 is 14 residues long. The J segment lost 0 bases and the V segment lost 4 bases, leaving 1 base of the junction unmatched. Germline values: CDR1 SGHRS, CDR2 YFSETQ. The CDR3 here is CASSSGGSTDTQYF. The CDR3 coding sequence is TGCGCCAGCAGCAGCGGGGGAAGCACAGATACGCAGTATTTT.

This clonotype was picked up many times. The rearrangement uses TRBV5-6 and TRBJ1-4; possibly TRBD1 for D (5 bases). This CDR3 contains 16 residues. Germline loops: CDR1 SGHDT, CDR2 YYEEEE. Trimming took off 4 bases at V and 0 bases at J, with 13 bases between the two ends. The CDR3 DNA is TGTGCCAGCAGCGGGGGACCGGAGACAACTAATGAAAAACTGTTTTTT. It is translated as CASSGGPETTNEKLFF.

This clonotype has more than one count but fewer than ten. This CDR3 is CASSQPRTGSHANYGYTF. The CDR3 bases are TGCGCCAGCAGCCAACCTAGGACAGGATCTCACGCCAACTATGGCTACACCTTC. The V and J genes are TRBV4-1 and TRBJ1-2, with 7 bases matching TRBD1. Germline values: CDR1 MGHRA, CDR2 YSYEKL. V lost 2 bases and J lost 2; bases outside the gene matches: 14. CDR3 length: 18 residues.

This chain connects TRBV12-3 or TRBV12-4 to TRBJ2-3; D is unclear. There are 15 residues in the CDR3. V lost 6 bases and J lost 0, with 13 bases in between. The CDR3 region is CASSPAGPSTDTQYF. The CDR3 DNA is TGTGCCAGCAGCCCCGCCGGGCCGAGCACAGATACGCAGTATTTT.

This clonotype was seen many times. The rearrangement joins TRBV6-2 or TRBV6-3 to TRBJ1-1, with D possibly matching TRBD1 (5 bases). There are 13 residues in the CDR3. The germline CDR1 and CDR2 sequences are MNHEY and SVGEGT. V was clipped by 4 bases and J by 5 bases, with 11 bases between them. The DNA for the CDR3 is TGTGCCAGCAGTTGGGACGTTCAGACTGAAGCTTTCTTT. Protein product: CASSWDVQTEAFF.

A few counts support this clonotype. The V gene is TRBV7-2, the J gene TRBJ2-5; D call uncertain. The germline V and J ends were trimmed by 3 bases and 1 base, with 12 bases remaining between them. The CDR3 consists of 15 residues. Looked up from germline, CDR1 is SGHTA and CDR2 is FQGNSA. CDR3 nucleotides: TGTGCCAGCAGCTTTGCGATTAGATCCCAAGAGACCCAGTACTTC. Translating gives CASSFAIRSQETQYF.

This chain connects TRBV7-2 to TRBJ2-6; D unclear. The CDR3 has 16 residues. Germline V lookup: CDR1 SGHTA, CDR2 FQGNSA. V was pared by 7 bases and J by 0 bases, with 13 bases between. The CDR3 loop reads CASTLRLASGANVLTF. In DNA form, the CDR3 reads TGTGCCAGCACCTTGAGACTTGCCTCTGGGGCCAACGTCCTGACTTTC.

This clonotype was recorded at least ten times. The V gene is TRBV6-4, the J gene TRBJ2-7; D is possibly TRBD1 (5 bases). Trimming took 2 bases from V and 6 from J, leaving 20 bases between them. This CDR3 has 16 residues. In germline, CDR1 is MRHNA, CDR2 SNTAGT. The CDR3, as DNA: TGTGCCAGCAGTGACCAGCTACGCGTACAGGACGGCGAGCAGTACTTC. Amino acid sequence: CASSDQLRVQDGEQYF.

This clonotype was observed many times. V is TRBV28 and J is TRBJ2-3; D perhaps matches TRBD1 (7 bases). Looked up from germline, CDR1 is MDHEN and CDR2 is SYDVKM. Trimming stripped 7 bases from V and 3 bases from J, with 14 bases between. The CDR3 contains 14 residues. The CDR3 region is CASKGRGVTDTQYF. CDR3 in DNA: TGTGCCAGCAAGGGCAGGGGGGTAACAGATACGCAGTATTTT.

The V call is TRBV27, the J call TRBJ2-3; D may match TRBD1 or TRBD2 (5 bases each). The length of the CDR3 is 17 residues. Trimming removed 2 bases from V and 6 bases from J, with 21 bases in between. Germline V lookup: CDR1 MNHEY, CDR2 SMNVEV (reference sequence). The CDR3 is CASSLTGPGRGSDTQYF. The CDR3 DNA follows: TGTGCCAGCAGTTTAACGGGCCCGGGGCGAGGGTCGGATACGCAGTATTTT.

This clonotype occurred a few times. The chain couples TRBV6-5 to TRBJ2-7, with D tentatively TRBD2 (6 bases). Germline V CDR1 and CDR2: MNHEY, SVGAGI. The CDR3 has 13 amino acids. V lost 2 bases and J lost 2, with 7 bases in between. This CDR3 reads CASSYSGPYEQYF. CDR3 nucleotide sequence: TGTGCCAGCAGTTACAGCGGGCCCTACGAGCAGTACTTC.

Many counts were recorded for this clonotype. The chain employs TRBV25-1 and TRBJ2-2; the match to TRBD1 covers 7 bases. J gave up 0 bases and V 6 bases, and 4 bases lay outside the gene matches. Germline loops: CDR1 MGHDK, CDR2 SYGVNS. CDR3 length: 15 amino acids. In DNA, the CDR3 is TGTGCCAGCAGCATGACAGGGACGAACACCGGGGAGCTGTTTTTT. Translated: CASSMTGTNTGELFF. Full variable domain (rest looked up from reference TRBV25-1 and TRBJ2-2): EADIYQTPRYLVIGTGKKITLECSQTMGHDKMYWYQQDPGMELHLIHYSYGVNSTEKGDLSSESTVSRIRTEHFPLTLESARPSHTSQYLCASSMTGTNTGELFFGEGSRLTVL.

Worth noting for this clonotype: This could be a read error, since a much larger clone is one nucleotide away. The chain has TRBV7-7 and TRBJ2-2; weak D call: TRBD2 (6 bases). The length of the CDR3 is 14 residues. Germline-derived CDR1 and CDR2 are SSHAT and FNYEAQ (reference sequence). The CDR3 region has the DNA TGTGCTAGCAGCTTAGGTCTGAACACCGGGGGGCTGTTTTTT. Translating it yields CASSLGLNTGGLFF.

The V and J genes are TRBV3-1 and TRBJ1-3; maybe TRBD1 (6 bases). This CDR3 is built from 14 residues. Per germline, CDR1 LGHDT and CDR2 YNNKEL (reference sequence). Trimming shortened V by 10 bases and J by 0 bases, and 13 bases separated the two germline ends. Here the CDR3 DNA reads TGTGCCACGGGGGGGCTCAACTCTGGAAACACCATATATTTT. Translating it yields CATGGLNSGNTIYF.